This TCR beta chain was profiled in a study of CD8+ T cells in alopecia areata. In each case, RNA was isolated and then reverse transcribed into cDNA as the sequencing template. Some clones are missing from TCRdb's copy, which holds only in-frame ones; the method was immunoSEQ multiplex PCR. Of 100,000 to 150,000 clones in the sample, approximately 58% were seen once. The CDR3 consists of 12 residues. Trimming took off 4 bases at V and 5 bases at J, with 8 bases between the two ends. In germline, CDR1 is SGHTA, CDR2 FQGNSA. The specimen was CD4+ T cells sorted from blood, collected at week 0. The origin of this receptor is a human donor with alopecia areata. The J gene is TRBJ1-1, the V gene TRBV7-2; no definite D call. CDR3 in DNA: TGTGCCAGCAGCTACCCAGAAACTGAAGCTTTCTTT. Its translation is CASSYPETEAFF.